This T cell receptor (beta chain) was captured by sequencing in a study of T cells in Graves' hyperthyroidism and ophthalmopathy. The ends lost 4 bases at V and 8 bases at J; junction bases unmatched: 14. The CDR3 has 15 residues. From germline, CDR1 is SGDLS and CDR2 YYNGEE. TCR beta CDR3 regions were amplified from RNA transcripts. RT-PCR in the first round (using the HTBI primer set) targeted the TCR CDR3. TCRdb analysed the multiplex PCR reads with MiXCR anew, one entry per CDR3 protein. The sample has about 570,000 distinct CDR3 sequences, 46% seen once. This clonotype was seen ten or more times. The sequence came from an adult woman with Graves' disease, either hyperthyroidism or ophthalmopathy (not recorded which). V gene TRBV9 combines with J gene TRBJ1-2, with 7 bases that match TRBD1. Input material: peripheral blood or thyroid tissue (not recorded which). CDR3 sequence (DNA): TGTGCCAGCAGCACAGGACAGGCCTCTATGGTCGGCTACACCTTC. Translation: CASSTGQASMVGYTF.